The 27 T cell receptor beta chains below come from one sample, sequenced in a study of CD8+ T cells in alopecia areata. Indicated treatment: oral pan-JAK inhibitor, 5-10 mg twice daily. Sequencing relied on a cDNA template that was reverse transcribed from extracted RNA. The method was immunoSEQ multiplex PCR; TCRdb's version includes in-frame clones alone and lacks a portion of them. The sample yields 110,000 to 150,000 clones, about 86% seen once. This specimen consisted of CD8+ T cells sorted from blood, obtained at week 4, from a patient treated with tofacitinib. The receptors originated from a human donor with alopecia areata.

CDR3 bases: TGCAGCGTTGTCCGGCAGAACACCGGGGAGCTGTTTTTT. Its translation is CSVVRQNTGELFF. The chain uses TRBV29-1 and TRBJ2-2; D gene uncertain. Germline V lookup: CDR1 SQVTM, CDR2 ANQGSEA. This CDR3 contains 13 residues. V gave up 4 bases and J gave up 1 base, with 7 bases separating them.

This clone has just a few counts. The chain has TRBV29-1 and TRBJ2-7; maybe TRBD1 (5 bases). V was shortened by 6 bases and J by 3 bases, with 21 bases between the two germline ends. Germline assignment: CDR1 SQVTM and CDR2 ANQGSEA. This CDR3 has 15 amino acids. CDR3 region: CSVLIGHKLNYEQYF. As DNA, the CDR3 is TGCAGCGTGCTGATCGGACACAAATTAAACTACGAGCAGTACTTC.

This clone was observed a single time. The chain employs TRBV14 and TRBJ2-7; D remains unclear. CDR3 size: 13 residues. The V gene lost 3 bases and the J gene lost 0 bases, with 6 bases spanning the gap. The germline V gene encodes CDR1 SGHDN and CDR2 FVKESK. CDR3 nucleotides: TGTGCCAGCAGCCATCGGGCCTCCTACGAGCAGTACTTC. This sequence encodes CASSHRASYEQYF.

The V call is TRBV29-1, the J call TRBJ2-7, with TRBD1 as a possible D gene (6 bases). The CDR3 extends over 14 amino acids. The germline V gene encodes CDR1 SQVTM and CDR2 ANQGSEA. V lost 6 bases and J lost 2, with 17 bases in between. As DNA, the CDR3 is TGCAGCGTCGAGTCGCCAGGGGTGGCCTACGAGCAGTACTTC. Residues: CSVESPGVAYEQYF.

For this clone: Other DNA sequences in this specimen translate into the identical CDR3. This chain connects TRBV29-1 to TRBJ2-2; unclear D gene. Germline assignment: CDR1 SQVTM and CDR2 ANQGSEA. The CDR3 loop spans 13 amino acids. The germline V and J ends were trimmed by 1 base and 1 base, with 4 bases remaining between them. CDR3 nucleotides: TGCAGCGTTGAAGGACAGAACACCGGGGAGCTGTTTTTT. Its translation is CSVEGQNTGELFF.

The chain has TRBV5-1 and TRBJ2-1; 15 bases are shared with TRBD2. The CDR3 is made up of 15 amino acids. Germline V gives CDR1 SGHRS, CDR2 YFSETQ. Germline trimming cut 3 bases from V and 7 bases from J; bases unmatched to any gene: 2. The CDR3 DNA reads TGCGCCAGCAGCTGGACTAGCGGGGGGGCAAATGAGCAGTTCTTC. Amino acid sequence: CASSWTSGGANEQFF. Full variable domain (outside the CDR3, taken from reference TRBV5-1 and TRBJ2-1): KAGVTQTPRYLIKTRGQQVTLSCSPISGHRSVSWYQQTPGQGLQFLFEYFSETQRNKGNFPGRFSGRQFSNSRSEMNVSTLELGDSALYLCASSWTSGGANEQFFGPGTRLTVL.

V is TRBV5-6 and J is TRBJ2-5; 7 bases fit TRBD1. The germline gives CDR1 SGHDT, CDR2 YYEEEE. This CDR3 has 13 residues. The junction had 2 bases not matched to a gene; V was cut back by 2 bases and J by 4 bases. The CDR3 DNA is TGTGCCAGCAGCTTAGGGGGCCGAGAGACCCAGTACTTC. Protein sequence: CASSLGGRETQYF.

This rearrangement joins TRBV27 to TRBJ1-2, with 10 bases fitting TRBD1. The germline gives CDR1 MNHEY, CDR2 SMNVEV (reference sequence). V shed 2 bases and J 6 bases; nucleotides not matched to a gene: 0. The CDR3 contains 13 residues. The CDR3 reads CASSLGQGDGYTF. The CDR3 DNA follows: TGTGCCAGCAGTTTAGGACAGGGGGATGGCTACACCTTC.

V gene TRBV27 combines with J gene TRBJ1-1; D remains ambiguous. This CDR3 region has 13 residues. V was clipped by 6 bases and J by 0 bases, with 8 bases between them. Germline V gives CDR1 MNHEY, CDR2 SMNVEV (reference sequence). The CDR3 region is CASRFNLNTEAFF. Here the CDR3 DNA reads TGTGCCAGCAGATTCAACCTGAACACTGAAGCTTTCTTT.

The V and J genes are TRBV7-9 and TRBJ2-7; the match to TRBD1 covers 9 bases. Germline CDR1 SEHNR, CDR2 FQNEAQ (reference sequence). The CDR3 runs to 16 residues. J gave up 2 bases and V 5 bases, and 10 bases lay outside the gene matches. DNA of the CDR3: TGTGCCAGCAGCCCAGGACAGGGGATGAGGGCCTACGAGCAGTACTTC. Translating it yields CASSPGQGMRAYEQYF.

This chain joins TRBV5-1 and TRBJ2-3; D perhaps matches TRBD2 (6 bases). V lost 0 bases and J lost 0, with 14 bases in between. CDR3 size: 17 residues. The V gene's germline CDR1 is SGHRS and CDR2 YFSETQ. CDR3 amino acids: CASSLALTRGSTDTQYF. The CDR3 bases are TGCGCCAGCAGCTTGGCCCTAACCCGGGGGAGCACAGATACGCAGTATTTT.

This clone turned up a few times. The V gene is TRBV13, the J gene TRBJ2-1, with 8 bases that match TRBD2. This CDR3 contains 15 residues. CDR1 is PRHDT and CDR2 is FYEKMQ in the germline V gene (reference sequence). J gave up 7 bases and V 1 base, and 6 bases lay outside the gene matches. CDR3 bases: TGTGCCAGCAGCTTAGCGGGAGGGACGAGGAATGAGCAGTTCTTC. Translated, it gives CASSLAGGTRNEQFF.

V gene TRBV27 combines with J gene TRBJ2-7; D gene unclear. Germline CDR1 reads MNHEY; CDR2 reads SMNVEV (reference sequence). The CDR3 is 12 amino acids. The V end lost 1 base, the J end lost 7 bases, and 8 bases lay between the germline ends. The CDR3 coding sequence is TGTGCCAGCAGTTTATACCAGGAGGAGCAGTACTTC. This codes for CASSLYQEEQYF.

V usage is TRBV5-5 and J usage is TRBJ2-1; possible D gene TRBD2, 5 bases. The CDR3 sequence is 14 residues long. The germline V gene encodes CDR1 SGHKS and CDR2 YYEKEE (reference sequence). V lost 4 bases and J lost 6, with 14 bases in between. CDR3 loop: CASSPASGFNEQFF. CDR3 coding DNA: TGTGCCAGCAGCCCCGCGAGCGGTTTCAATGAGCAGTTCTTC.

The V call is TRBV18, the J call TRBJ2-7, with D possibly called TRBD1 or TRBD2 (5 bases each). CDR3 length: 14 amino acids. Germline V lookup: CDR1 KGHSH, CDR2 LQKENI. The germline V and J ends were trimmed by 3 bases and 2 bases, with 11 bases remaining between them. CDR3 in DNA: TGTGCCAGCTCACCCATAGGGACCACCTACGAGCAGTACTTC. Translating it yields CASSPIGTTYEQYF.

The CDR3 is CAWSVVGAEQFF. CDR3 DNA sequence: TGTGCCTGGAGTGTGGTCGGCGCTGAGCAGTTCTTC. The chain has TRBV30 and TRBJ2-1; no clear D. The length of the CDR3 is 12 residues. Per germline, CDR1 GTSNPN and CDR2 SVGIG (reference sequence). V lost 0 bases, J lost 9 bases, and 9 bases lay in between.

V is TRBV5-6 and J is TRBJ2-1, with D possibly TRBD1 on 6 matching bases. V was cut by 0 bases and J by 3 bases, with 19 bases left in between. Germline CDR1 SGHDT, CDR2 YYEEEE. This CDR3 region has 18 residues. Here the CDR3 DNA reads TGTGCCAGCAGCTTGGTCTTTACTTTGGGGGCCTTCTACAATGAGCAGTTCTTC. Amino acids: CASSLVFTLGAFYNEQFF.

The chain is built from TRBV25-1 and TRBJ2-1, with D possibly TRBD1 on 6 matching bases. The V end lost 1 base, the J end lost 3 bases, and 13 bases lay between the germline ends. This CDR3 is built from 16 residues. Germline V lookup: CDR1 MGHDK, CDR2 SYGVNS. The CDR3 is CASSEWGPSGYNEQFF. CDR3 bases: TGTGCCAGCAGTGAATGGGGGCCTTCCGGCTACAATGAGCAGTTCTTC.

The chain couples TRBV2 to TRBJ1-1; no clear D. The CDR3 is 13 residues long. V lost 7 bases and J lost 3, with 12 bases in between. Germline V gene sequence: CDR1 SNHLY, CDR2 FYNNEI. The CDR3 region has the DNA TGTGCCAGCACCCCACCAGATTACACTGAAGCTTTCTTT. It yields the protein CASTPPDYTEAFF.

The V call is TRBV4-1, the J call TRBJ2-3, with D perhaps TRBD2 (5 bases). V was cut by 0 bases and J by 4 bases, with 8 bases left in between. Per germline, CDR1 MGHRA and CDR2 YSYEKL. The CDR3 is 14 amino acids. Here the CDR3 DNA reads TGCGCCAGCAGCCAAGAACGGGGTTCAGATACGCAGTATTTT. This codes for CASSQERGSDTQYF.

To note about this clone: This sample includes further DNA sequences coding for the same CDR3. The chain joins TRBV7-9 to TRBJ2-2; D remains unclear. Per germline, CDR1 SEHNR and CDR2 FQNEAQ (reference sequence). Trimming shortened V by 1 base and J by 6 bases, and 6 bases separated the two germline ends. The length of the CDR3 is 13 residues. The CDR3 DNA reads TGTGCCAGCAGCTTAGGCGGCGCCGGGGAGCTGTTTTTT. This translates into CASSLGGAGELFF.

V is TRBV29-1 and J is TRBJ2-1, with TRBD2 identical over 10 bases. Unmatched junction bases numbered 8, after V lost 6 bases and J lost 9 bases. The CDR3 length is 13 residues. Germline-derived CDR1 and CDR2 are SQVTM and ANQGSEA. The CDR3 nucleotides read TGCAGCGTCCCCGGGCTAGCGGGAGTTGAGCAGTTCTTC. Amino acids: CSVPGLAGVEQFF.

The chain employs TRBV13 and TRBJ2-3; 11 bases map to TRBD2. CDR1 is PRHDT and CDR2 is FYEKMQ in the germline V gene (reference sequence). CDR3 length equals 17 residues. With 5 bases clipped from V and 8 bases from J, the junction kept 15 bases outside the gene matches. Here the CDR3 reads CASSPPPTSGDSITQYF. In DNA, the CDR3 is TGTGCCAGCAGCCCTCCTCCGACTAGCGGGGATTCAATTACGCAGTATTTT.

CDR3 loop: CASSPRGPAFYSNQPQHF. In DNA, the CDR3 is TGTGCCAGCAGTCCGAGGGGGCCAGCCTTCTATAGCAATCAGCCCCAGCATTTT. The chain carries TRBV27 and TRBJ1-5, with 7 bases identical to TRBD1. The CDR3 runs to 18 residues. Germline CDR1 MNHEY, CDR2 SMNVEV (reference sequence). V was pared by 5 bases and J by 0 bases, with 13 bases of the junction left unmatched.

This clone came up once. J is TRBJ2-3 and V is TRBV5-1; 8 nucleotides match TRBD2. V lost 3 bases to trimming and J lost 0 bases; unmatched junction nucleotides: 9. Germline loops: CDR1 SGHRS, CDR2 YFSETQ. The CDR3 covers 17 residues. The CDR3 loop reads CASSYPGGVPSTDTQYF. The CDR3 DNA reads as TGCGCCAGCAGCTACCCCGGGGGGGTCCCTAGCACAGATACGCAGTATTTT.

The genes are TRBV7-6 and TRBJ2-1; D gene unclear. V gave up 2 bases and J gave up 0 bases, with 5 bases separating them. Germline lookup yields CDR1 SGHVS and CDR2 FNYEAQ. This CDR3 contains 14 residues. For the CDR3, the DNA is TGTGCCAGCAGCTTAAAAAGCTCCTACAATGAGCAGTTCTTC. Protein: CASSLKSSYNEQFF.

The gene calls are TRBV7-2 and TRBJ2-1, with 9 bases aligning to TRBD1. Germline assignment: CDR1 SGHTA and CDR2 FQGNSA. The V and J ends lost 5 bases and 3 bases, in that order; junction bases with no gene match: 8. The CDR3 covers 16 residues. CDR3 protein: CASSVWTGAHYNEQFF. CDR3 DNA: TGTGCCAGCAGCGTATGGACAGGGGCCCACTACAATGAGCAGTTCTTC.